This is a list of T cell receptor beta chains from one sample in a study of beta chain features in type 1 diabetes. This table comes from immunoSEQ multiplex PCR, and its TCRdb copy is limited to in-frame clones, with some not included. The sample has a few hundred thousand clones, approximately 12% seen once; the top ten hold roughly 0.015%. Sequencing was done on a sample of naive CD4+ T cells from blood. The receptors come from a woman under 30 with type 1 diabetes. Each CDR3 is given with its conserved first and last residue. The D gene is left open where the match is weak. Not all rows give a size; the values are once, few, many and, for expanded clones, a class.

cdr3_aa: CASSLGGRNNEQFF
cdr3_nt: TGTGCCAGCAGCTTGGGAGGGCGCAACAATGAGCAGTTCTTC
d_call: .
j_call: TRBJ2-1
clone_size: .
v_call: TRBV5-6

cdr3_aa: CASSFLGRGNEQFF
cdr3_nt: TGTGCCAGCAGCTTCCTCGGCAGGGGCAATGAGCAGTTCTTC
d_call: .
j_call: TRBJ2-1
clone_size: .
v_call: TRBV11-2

cdr3_aa: CASSSPGRPDTQYF
cdr3_nt: TGTGCCAGCAGCTCCCCGGGTCGCCCAGATACGCAGTATTTT
d_call: .
j_call: TRBJ2-3
clone_size: .
v_call: TRBV7-3

cdr3_aa: CASSPSGRASDTQYF
cdr3_nt: TGTGCCAGCAGTCCTAGCGGGAGGGCCTCAGATACGCAGTATTTT
d_call: TRBD2
j_call: TRBJ2-3
clone_size: .
v_call: TRBV7-2

cdr3_aa: CATSRAPGQGSSYNEQFF
cdr3_nt: TGTGCCACCAGCAGAGCACCCGGACAGGGAAGCTCCTACAATGAGCAGTTCTTC
d_call: TRBD1
j_call: TRBJ2-1
clone_size: .
v_call: TRBV15

cdr3_aa: CASKAGLLSETQYF
cdr3_nt: TGTGCCAGTAAAGCTGGTCTTCTATCGGAGACCCAGTACTTC
d_call: .
j_call: TRBJ2-5
clone_size: .
v_call: TRBV19

cdr3_aa: CASSPRPGSAGTPQPQHF
cdr3_nt: TGTGCCAGCTCACCACGCCCAGGGTCTGCGGGAACTCCTCAGCCCCAGCATTTT
d_call: .
j_call: TRBJ1-5
clone_size: few
v_call: TRBV18

cdr3_aa: CASSIAGLNTEAFF
cdr3_nt: TGTGCCAGTAGTATAGCAGGCCTGAACACTGAAGCTTTCTTT
d_call: .
j_call: TRBJ1-1
clone_size: few
v_call: TRBV19

cdr3_aa: CATSRDRQGYQPQHF
cdr3_nt: TGTGCCACCAGCAGAGATAGGCAGGGGTATCAGCCCCAGCATTTT
d_call: .
j_call: TRBJ1-5
clone_size: .
v_call: TRBV15

cdr3_aa: CASSLGPTQSYEQYF
cdr3_nt: TGCGCCAGCAGCTTGGGCCCGACACAGTCCTACGAGCAGTACTTC
d_call: .
j_call: TRBJ2-7
clone_size: few
v_call: TRBV5-1

cdr3_aa: CASSPGVAGGRETQYF
cdr3_nt: TGTGCCAGCAGCCCCGGGGTAGCGGGAGGTCGAGAGACCCAGTACTTC
d_call: TRBD2
j_call: TRBJ2-5
clone_size: .
v_call: TRBV7-2

cdr3_aa: CATGRVGANVLTF
cdr3_nt: TGTGCCACCGGGAGGGTTGGGGCCAACGTCCTGACTTTC
d_call: TRBD2
j_call: TRBJ2-6
clone_size: few
v_call: TRBV6-5

cdr3_aa: CASSLVGRETQYF
cdr3_nt: TGTGCCAGCAGCTTAGTCGGTCGGGAGACCCAGTACTTC
d_call: .
j_call: TRBJ2-5
clone_size: .
v_call: TRBV7-8

cdr3_aa: CASSAGGPTQETQYF
cdr3_nt: TGTGCCAGCAGCGCCGGGGGGCCCACACAAGAGACCCAGTACTTC
d_call: .
j_call: TRBJ2-5
clone_size: .
v_call: TRBV7-2

cdr3_aa: CASSLAPGELFF
cdr3_nt: TGTGCCAGCAGCTTGGCTCCCGGGGAGCTGTTTTTT
d_call: .
j_call: TRBJ2-2
clone_size: .
v_call: TRBV5-4

cdr3_aa: CAWSSRGQDWKYAEAFF
cdr3_nt: TGTGCCTGGAGTTCCCGGGGACAGGACTGGAAATATGCTGAAGCTTTCTTT
d_call: TRBD1
j_call: TRBJ1-1
clone_size: .
v_call: TRBV30

cdr3_aa: CASSVVAGELFF
cdr3_nt: TGTGCCAGCAGCGTAGTCGCCGGGGAGCTGTTTTTT
d_call: .
j_call: TRBJ2-2
clone_size: few
v_call: TRBV9

cdr3_aa: CASKLGTAYEQYF
cdr3_nt: TGTGCCAGCAAACTAGGGACTGCCTACGAGCAGTACTTC
d_call: .
j_call: TRBJ2-7
clone_size: .
v_call: TRBV28

cdr3_aa: CASSFGTVNTEAFF
cdr3_nt: TGTGCCAGCAGCTTTGGTACAGTTAACACTGAAGCTTTCTTT
d_call: .
j_call: TRBJ1-1
clone_size: .
v_call: TRBV7-9

cdr3_aa: CASSPTRGGGLEQFF
cdr3_nt: TGTGCCAGCAGCCCAACCCGCGGCGGGGGCCTCGAGCAGTTCTTC
d_call: .
j_call: TRBJ2-1
clone_size: few
v_call: TRBV7-3

cdr3_aa: CASSSTSGHYNEQFF
cdr3_nt: TGCGCCAGCAGCTCTACTAGCGGTCACTACAATGAGCAGTTCTTC
d_call: TRBD2
j_call: TRBJ2-1
clone_size: .
v_call: TRBV5-1

cdr3_aa: CASSPRNNYGYTF
cdr3_nt: TGTGCCAGCAGCCCCAGAAATAACTATGGCTACACCTTC
d_call: .
j_call: TRBJ1-2
clone_size: few
v_call: TRBV9

cdr3_aa: CASSQRTQGWTEAFF
cdr3_nt: TGTGCCAGCAGCCAGAGGACACAAGGATGGACTGAAGCTTTCTTT
d_call: .
j_call: TRBJ1-1
clone_size: few
v_call: TRBV5-4

cdr3_aa: CASSFRQGQETQYF
cdr3_nt: TGTGCCAGCAGCTTCCGACAGGGGCAAGAGACCCAGTACTTC
d_call: TRBD1
j_call: TRBJ2-5
clone_size: .
v_call: TRBV14

cdr3_aa: CASSLGNEQYF
cdr3_nt: TGTGCCAGCAGCCTTGGCAACGAGCAGTACTTC
d_call: .
j_call: TRBJ2-7
clone_size: .
v_call: TRBV5-6

cdr3_aa: CAISESSISTDTQYF
cdr3_nt: TGTGCCATCAGTGAGTCTAGTATCAGCACAGATACGCAGTATTTT
d_call: .
j_call: TRBJ2-3
clone_size: .
v_call: TRBV10-3

cdr3_aa: CASSVGQVTDTQYF
cdr3_nt: TGTGCCAGCAGCGTAGGACAGGTAACAGATACGCAGTATTTT
d_call: .
j_call: TRBJ2-3
clone_size: few
v_call: TRBV9

cdr3_aa: CASGLGDTQPQHF
cdr3_nt: TGTGCTAGTGGTTTGGGGGACACTCAGCCCCAGCATTTT
d_call: .
j_call: TRBJ1-5
clone_size: .
v_call: TRBV12-5

cdr3_aa: CASRKGQGINIQYF
cdr3_nt: TGTGCCAGCAGAAAGGGTCAGGGGATAAACATTCAGTACTTC
d_call: .
j_call: TRBJ2-4
clone_size: few
v_call: TRBV6-1

cdr3_aa: CASSPRRLAGLNEQFF
cdr3_nt: TGTGCCAGCAGCCCCAGGCGGCTAGCGGGACTCAATGAGCAGTTCTTC
d_call: TRBD2
j_call: TRBJ2-1
clone_size: .
v_call: TRBV7-6

cdr3_aa: CASSVDRNYGYTF
cdr3_nt: TGTGCCAGCAGCGTGGACAGGAACTATGGCTACACCTTC
d_call: TRBD1
j_call: TRBJ1-2
clone_size: few
v_call: TRBV9

cdr3_aa: CASSLVSPAGWEQFF
cdr3_nt: TGTGCCAGCAGCTTAGTTAGCCCCGCGGGCTGGGAGCAGTTCTTC
d_call: .
j_call: TRBJ2-1
clone_size: .
v_call: TRBV11-2

cdr3_aa: CASSSSGTGVLYGYTF
cdr3_nt: TGCGCCAGCAGCTCGTCCGGGACTGGAGTACTATATGGCTACACCTTC
d_call: .
j_call: TRBJ1-2
clone_size: few
v_call: TRBV5-1

cdr3_aa: CASRDRGQGGLNEQFF
cdr3_nt: TGCGCCAGCCGGGACAGGGGGCAAGGGGGTTTGAATGAGCAGTTCTTC
d_call: TRBD1
j_call: TRBJ2-1
clone_size: .
v_call: TRBV10-1

cdr3_aa: CSVGDLQGRMNTEAFF
cdr3_nt: TGCAGCGTGGGGGATCTACAGGGCAGGATGAACACTGAAGCTTTCTTT
d_call: .
j_call: TRBJ1-1
clone_size: .
v_call: TRBV29-1

cdr3_aa: CASSLGIQGAAFF
cdr3_nt: TGTGCCAGCAGCTTAGGGATACAGGGGGCAGCTTTCTTT
d_call: .
j_call: TRBJ1-1
clone_size: few
v_call: TRBV7-5

cdr3_aa: CASSTRSNQPQHF
cdr3_nt: TGTGCCAGCAGCACTCGTAGCAATCAGCCCCAGCATTTT
d_call: .
j_call: TRBJ1-5
clone_size: few
v_call: TRBV7-2

cdr3_aa: CASETSGTDTQYF
cdr3_nt: TGTGCCAGCGAGACTAGCGGCACAGATACGCAGTATTTT
d_call: TRBD2
j_call: TRBJ2-3
clone_size: .
v_call: TRBV7-9

cdr3_aa: CASTQGVGYTF
cdr3_nt: TGTGCCTCCACCCAGGGGGTTGGCTACACCTTC
d_call: TRBD1
j_call: TRBJ1-2
clone_size: .
v_call: TRBV30

cdr3_aa: CASSPDFPPTYTQYF
cdr3_nt: TGTGCCAGCAGCCCAGACTTCCCCCCTACCTATACGCAGTATTTT
d_call: .
j_call: TRBJ2-3
clone_size: few
v_call: TRBV5-4

cdr3_aa: CASSLATGSSYNEQFF
cdr3_nt: TGCGCCAGCAGCTTGGCCACCGGGAGCTCCTACAATGAGCAGTTCTTC
d_call: .
j_call: TRBJ2-1
clone_size: .
v_call: TRBV5-1

cdr3_aa: CASSTGSYNEQFF
cdr3_nt: TGTGCCAGCAGTACAGGGAGCTACAATGAGCAGTTCTTC
d_call: .
j_call: TRBJ2-1
clone_size: .
v_call: TRBV2

cdr3_aa: CASSQTGGSGNTIYF
cdr3_nt: TGTGCCAGCAGTCAAACAGGGGGCTCTGGAAACACCATATATTTT
d_call: TRBD1
j_call: TRBJ1-3
clone_size: .
v_call: TRBV6-5

cdr3_aa: CASSQEPGRQEYF
cdr3_nt: TGCGCCAGCAGCCAAGAACCAGGGAGGCAGGAGTATTTT
d_call: .
j_call: TRBJ2-3
clone_size: .
v_call: TRBV4-3